Each of the 4 T cell receptor beta chains below was sequenced from the same sample in a study of post-analysis software for immune sequencing data. Whole-study findings and limits: TRBV5-6, TRBV5-1 and TRBV20-1 belonged to a set of about five TRBV segments that were more frequent in patients than controls.

What these receptors recognize is not known. The library was made from cDNA and included unique molecular identifiers. From the PCR reads, TCRdb called clonotypes with MiXCR, one entry per CDR3 protein. The table includes approximately 440,000 distinct CDR3 sequences, roughly 45% detected once. The material sequenced was blood. The receptors originated from a girl aged 5-17 years with multiple sclerosis.

This clonotype was seen at least ten times. The V gene is TRBV12-3 or TRBV12-4, the J gene TRBJ2-7; D gene ambiguous. Trimming cost V 6 bases and J 2 bases, with 17 bases left between them. This CDR3 has 15 amino acids. This chain's CDR3 is CASSYSYTWTYEQYF. The CDR3 DNA follows: TGTGCCAGCAGCTACTCCTACACATGGACCTACGAGCAGTACTTC.

V is TRBV6-5 and J is TRBJ1-1, with no clear D. Germline CDR1 reads MNHEY; CDR2 reads SVGAGI. V lost 5 bases and J lost 2, with 9 bases in between. The CDR3 consists of 13 residues. CDR3 sequence reads: CASSKFVNTEAFF. Written as DNA, the CDR3 is TGTGCCAGCAGTAAATTTGTCAACACTGAAGCTTTCTTT.

This clonotype turned up a few times. The gene calls are TRBV20-1 and TRBJ1-2, with a possible D match to TRBD1 (6 bases). The CDR3 runs to 12 residues. CDR1 DFQATT and CDR2 SNEGSKA come from the germline V gene (reference sequence). V lost 3 bases and J 8 bases, leaving 13 bases between the germline ends. The CDR3 is CSARPGVGGYTF. The CDR3 coding sequence is TGCAGTGCTAGGCCAGGGGTAGGGGGCTACACCTTC.

The genes are TRBV7-9 and TRBJ1-6; 7 bases map to TRBD1. Trimming cost V 1 base and J 9 bases; bases outside gene matches: 9. Germline V gene lookup returns CDR1 SEHNR and CDR2 FQNEAQ (reference sequence). CDR3 length: 16 amino acids. CDR3: CASSLEQGIESSPLHF. CDR3 DNA: TGTGCCAGCAGCTTAGAACAGGGGATAGAATCTTCACCCCTCCACTTT. Filled out from reference TRBV7-9 and TRBJ1-6, the complete variable domain reads DTGVSQNPRHKITKRGQNVTFRCDPISEHNRLYWYRQTLGQGPEFLTYFQNEAQLEKSRLLSDRFSAERPKGSFSTLEIQRTEQGDSAMYLCASSLEQGIESSPLHFGNGTRLTVT.